This T cell receptor (beta chain) was observed in a study of human T cells and chemical hapten exposure. About the study: Alopecia areata, totalis and universalis patients, mostly female, were included. Points from the study as a whole: The number of TCRs above 1 in 1000 frequency did not change after DPC sensitization.

CDR3 size: 16 residues. CDR1 SGHAT and CDR2 FQDESV come from the germline V gene (reference sequence). Trimming at V came to 4 bases and at J to 0 bases, leaving 8 bases not matched to a gene. As for time point: pre-sensitization, week 0. Noted treatment: therapeutic diphenylcyclopropenone sensitization with weekly scalp DPC. Donation of samples came from alopecia patients who were 18 to 70 years old and suitable for DPC. TCRdb re-derived calls from the RACE reads in MiXCR, one entry per CDR3 protein. This table has about 180,000 distinct CDR3 sequences, about 31% appearing once. This clonotype was counted a few times. Its antigen is not identified.

The sample here was whole blood, taken in connection with sensitization to the hapten diphenylcyclopropenone (DPC). V is TRBV11-1 and J is TRBJ2-7; the match to TRBD2 covers 8 bases. This sequence was found in a young woman with alopecia areata. Some clones in this sample may be carry-over from other donors' samples. The CDR3 sequence is CASSSSSGVSSYEQYF. For the CDR3, the DNA is TGTGCCAGCAGCTCCAGTAGCGGGGTGAGCTCCTACGAGCAGTACTTC.